These 11 T cell receptor beta chains were sequenced from one sample in a study of T-cell reconstitution after alpha-beta-depleted transplantation in children. It was with unique molecular identifiers that the TCRbeta library was prepared. MiXCR, applied by TCRdb to the PCR reads, yields one record per CDR3 protein. The data contain roughly 280,000 distinct CDR3 sequences, roughly 10% of them singletons. Specimen: peripheral blood, collected 180 days after TCRalphabeta/CD19-depleted stem cell transplant. Receptors were obtained from a male patient aged 2 to 9 who had a stem cell transplant for chronic granulomatous disease, so the T cells may come from the graft donor.

This clonotype showed up many times. The chain carries TRBV15 and TRBJ1-5; D is undetermined. Trimming stripped 0 bases from V and 5 bases from J, with 17 bases between. There are 17 residues in the CDR3. Germline assignment: CDR1 LNHNV and CDR2 YYDKDF (reference sequence). This CDR3 reads CATSRDRGSSRYQPQHF. The CDR3 DNA reads as TGTGCCACCAGCAGAGATCGCGGCAGCAGCAGGTATCAGCCCCAGCATTTT.

This clonotype was seen repeatedly, ten times or more. V and J are TRBV27 and TRBJ1-5; 8 nucleotides agree with TRBD1. Germline CDR1 reads MNHEY; CDR2 reads SMNVEV (reference sequence). The CDR3 extends over 16 amino acids. The V and J ends lost 6 bases and 0 bases, in that order; junction bases with no gene match: 7. CDR3 sequence (DNA): TGTGCCAGCAGAATGACAGGGGAATATAGCAATCAGCCCCAGCATTTT. This encodes CASRMTGEYSNQPQHF.

The table lists this clonotype with many counts. This chain links TRBV15 with TRBJ1-3, with D possibly being TRBD1 (6 bases). From germline, CDR1 is LNHNV and CDR2 YYDKDF (reference sequence). V lost 4 bases, J lost 4 bases, and 14 bases lay in between. CDR3 length equals 15 residues. DNA of the CDR3: TGTGCCACCAGCACGATACAGGGTTCGGGAAACACCATATATTTT. This encodes CATSTIQGSGNTIYF.

Ten or more counts support this clonotype. The rearrangement uses TRBV24-1 and TRBJ1-2; 10 bases are a match to TRBD1. This CDR3 comprises 16 residues. The V gene end was trimmed by 5 bases and the J gene end by 0 bases; junction bases not matched to a gene: 5. Looked up from germline, CDR1 is KGHDR and CDR2 is SFDVKD. CDR3 sequence: CATSVTDRGTNYGYTF. The CDR3 DNA follows: TGTGCCACCAGTGTTACGGACAGGGGGACTAACTATGGCTACACCTTC.

The rearrangement links TRBV4-3 to TRBJ1-1; D gene unclear. Deletions cut 0 bases from V and 0 bases from J, with 8 bases between. Germline CDR1 is LGHNA and CDR2 is YSLEER. This CDR3 has 15 residues. The CDR3 protein is CASSQDSGMNTEAFF. The CDR3 nucleotides are TGCGCCAGCAGCCAAGATTCTGGGATGAACACTGAAGCTTTCTTT.

This clonotype has ten or more counts. The chain couples TRBV29-1 to TRBJ1-1; weak D call: TRBD1 (6 bases). V was pared by 4 bases and J by 2 bases, with 11 bases between. The CDR3 consists of 13 residues. Germline CDR1 reads SQVTM; CDR2 reads ANQGSEA. Here the CDR3 reads CSVGRGGNTEAFF. CDR3 coding DNA: TGCAGCGTTGGTAGGGGGGGAAACACTGAAGCTTTCTTT.

Many counts were recorded for this clonotype. The rearrangement links TRBV5-1 to TRBJ1-5; D unclear. Germline V lookup: CDR1 SGHRS, CDR2 YFSETQ. The CDR3 sequence is 14 residues long. The V end was cut by 0 bases, the J end by 7 bases, with 11 bases between. The CDR3: CASSLGAPHQPQHF. The CDR3 DNA reads as TGCGCCAGCAGCTTGGGGGCACCCCACCAGCCCCAGCATTTT.

This clonotype showed up many times. V and J are TRBV20-1 and TRBJ2-7; 7 nucleotides align to TRBD2. This CDR3 contains 15 residues. Germline V gives CDR1 DFQATT, CDR2 SNEGSKA (reference sequence). V was clipped by 3 bases and J by 0 bases; unmatched bases: 8. CDR3 protein: CSASDQLASSYEQYF. CDR3 DNA sequence: TGCAGTGCTAGTGACCAACTAGCGAGCTCCTACGAGCAGTACTTC.

This clonotype was detected ten times or more. The chain carries TRBV5-1 and TRBJ1-1, with D possibly being TRBD1 (6 bases). CDR3 length equals 13 residues. Germline V gives CDR1 SGHRS, CDR2 YFSETQ. Trimming left V 4 bases short and J 3 bases short, with 10 bases between. CDR3 DNA: TGCGCCAGCAGCCAGGGGAGGCACACTGAAGCTTTCTTT. This gives the protein CASSQGRHTEAFF.

This clonotype was counted ten times or more. The chain couples TRBV7-3 to TRBJ2-1, with D unresolved. The V gene's germline CDR1 is SGHTA and CDR2 FQGTGA. This CDR3 contains 12 residues. Trimming removed 2 bases at V and 6 bases at J, with 5 bases between. DNA for the CDR3: TGTGCCAGCAGCTTAGACGGCAATGAGCAGTTCTTC. Translated, it gives CASSLDGNEQFF.

Many counts were recorded for this clonotype. This chain joins TRBV4-1 and TRBJ2-3; a weak D match, TRBD2 (6 bases). Trimming removed 0 bases from V and 1 base from J, with 14 bases in between. CDR1 is MGHRA, CDR2 YSYEKL, per germline. The CDR3 runs to 17 residues. For the CDR3, the DNA is TGCGCCAGCAGCCAAGATCGGCTAGCGATCGGCACAGATACGCAGTATTTT. Translated, it gives CASSQDRLAIGTDTQYF.